This T cell receptor beta chain originates from a study of identical twins. TCRdb reanalysed the 5' RACE reads using MiXCR and keeps one entry per CDR3 protein. The repertoire consists of about 240,000 distinct CDR3 sequences, with approximately 10% occurring once and the leading ten covering more than 8.5%. V shed 1 base and J 4 bases; nucleotides not matched to a gene: 7. Germline V lookup: CDR1 SGHTA, CDR2 FQGNSA. CDR3 length: 16 amino acids. The sample holds many counts of this clonotype. The chain recombines TRBV7-2 with TRBJ2-7; 10 nucleotides align to TRBD2. The sample was memory T cells sorted from blood. The TCR sequence derives from a man between 45 and 60 years old in good health. The CDR3 coding sequence is TGTGCCAGCAGCTTAGGAGAAGCGGGGGGGCCGTACGAGCAGTACTTC. Residues: CASSLGEAGGPYEQYF. Variable domain in full (rest from reference TRBV7-2 and TRBJ2-7): GAGVSQSPSNKVTEKGKDVELRCDPISGHTALYWYRQSLGQGLEFLIYFQGNSAPDKSGLPSDRFSAERTGGSVSTLTIQRTQQEDSAVYLCASSLGEAGGPYEQYFGPGTRLTVT.